These T cell receptor beta chains were read from a single sample in a study of T cell repertoires in cytomegalovirus infection. TCRdb analysed the reads with MiXCR anew, one entry per CDR3 protein. The sample contains just under 550,000 distinct CDR3 sequences, around a quarter of which appear only once. Input material: PBMCs. The receptors shown here come from a human donor in good health (CMV status not recorded). Some clones in this sample may be carry-over from other donors' samples. The CDR3 runs from the conserved cysteine through the conserved F or W. The order of the fields is CDR3 DNA, CDR3 protein, clone size, D gene, J gene, V gene. D genes are given only for firm matches. Not every row has a clone size; where given, it reads once, few, many or a size class.

DNA: TGTGCCAGTAGTATAGGAGGGGTGGGGAGCAATCAGCCCCAGCATTTT
CDR3: CASSIGGVGSNQPQHF
size: .
D: .
J: TRBJ1-5
V: TRBV19

DNA: TGTGCCAGCAGAACCGGACTAGCGGAGGCCTACGAGCAGTACTTC
CDR3: CASRTGLAEAYEQYF
size: .
D: TRBD2
J: TRBJ2-7
V: TRBV6-2/TRBV6-3

DNA: TGTGCCACTGGGACTGTCACTAGGGGCTACACCTTC
CDR3: CATGTVTRGYTF
size: .
D: .
J: TRBJ1-2
V: TRBV19

DNA: TGTGCCAGCAGCCAGGGGAGGCGTAGCACCGGGGAGCTGTTTTTT
CDR3: CASSQGRRSTGELFF
size: .
D: .
J: TRBJ2-2
V: TRBV7-9

DNA: TGTGCCTGGAGTCCGGGACAGGCGAATCAGCCCCAGCATTTT
CDR3: CAWSPGQANQPQHF
size: once
D: TRBD1
J: TRBJ1-5
V: TRBV30

DNA: TGTGCCAGCAGCTTAGGGGTGGGGTCCGGGGAGCTGTTTTTT
CDR3: CASSLGVGSGELFF
size: few
D: .
J: TRBJ2-2
V: TRBV11-2

DNA: TGCAGCGTACACCGGGACCACGAGTTCTTC
CDR3: CSVHRDHEFF
size: .
D: .
J: TRBJ2-1
V: TRBV29-1

DNA: TGTGCCAGCAGCCGTACCGAAGACCATGGAGGCTACACCTTC
CDR3: CASSRTEDHGGYTF
size: many
D: .
J: TRBJ1-2
V: TRBV7-2

DNA: TGTGCCTGGAGTGAGGGTAGTGAAGCTTTCTTT
CDR3: CAWSEGSEAFF
size: few
D: .
J: TRBJ1-1
V: TRBV30

DNA: TGTGCCAGCAGTACTCGACAGCGAGGTTATCAGCCCCAGCATTTT
CDR3: CASSTRQRGYQPQHF
size: many
D: .
J: TRBJ1-5
V: TRBV6-2/TRBV6-3

DNA: TGTGCCACCAGTGACCCCTGGTTGCCGGGAGGCTACAATGAGCAGTTCTTC
CDR3: CATSDPWLPGGYNEQFF
size: .
D: TRBD2
J: TRBJ2-1
V: TRBV24-1

DNA: TGTGCCAGCAGTTCAGCGGGAAACGGGGAGACCCAGTACTTC
CDR3: CASSSAGNGETQYF
size: few
D: TRBD2
J: TRBJ2-5
V: TRBV6-2/TRBV6-3

DNA: TGTGCCAGCAGCTTAGGCAGGGGGAATTCCTACGAGCAGTACTTC
CDR3: CASSLGRGNSYEQYF
size: many
D: TRBD1
J: TRBJ2-7
V: TRBV7-2

DNA: TGTGCCATCAGTGAGAGGACAGGGGGGAACACTGAAGCTTTCTTT
CDR3: CAISERTGGNTEAFF
size: many
D: TRBD1
J: TRBJ1-1
V: TRBV10-3

DNA: TGTGCCAGCAGCCAAGACCGGGGACAGCTCTCCTACAATGAGCAGTTCTTC
CDR3: CASSQDRGQLSYNEQFF
size: .
D: TRBD1
J: TRBJ2-1
V: TRBV14

DNA: TGCGCCAGCAGCTTGATGGACAGGGTGGGCCACGAGCAGTACTTC
CDR3: CASSLMDRVGHEQYF
size: .
D: TRBD1
J: TRBJ2-7
V: TRBV5-1

DNA: TGTGCCAGCACCCAATTCCGGACAGGGGGCTTCTACGAGCAGTACTTC
CDR3: CASTQFRTGGFYEQYF
size: many
D: TRBD1
J: TRBJ2-7
V: TRBV7-8

DNA: TGCAGCGTGGGCCCCTTAGCCAAAAACATTCAGTACTTC
CDR3: CSVGPLAKNIQYF
size: .
D: .
J: TRBJ2-4
V: TRBV29-1

DNA: TGTGCCAGCACCCCGCGGGGCAACTATGGCTACACCTTC
CDR3: CASTPRGNYGYTF
size: .
D: .
J: TRBJ1-2
V: TRBV12-3/TRBV12-4

DNA: TGTGCCAGCAGTTACTCGTATGAGGGGAACTATGGCTACACCTTC
CDR3: CASSYSYEGNYGYTF
size: few
D: .
J: TRBJ1-2
V: TRBV6-5